The sequence of this TCR beta chain was determined in a study of shared clonotypes between healthy human individuals. Broader study findings: Clonotypes not shared had lower generation probabilities than those common to all four donors.

Assay: immunoSEQ multiplex PCR; the TCRdb copy retains only in-frame clones and omits some. The sample holds about a million clones, about 80% seen once. This clone occurred once. Its antigen is undetermined. V lost 7 bases, J lost 5 bases, and 11 bases lay in between. Germline V lookup: CDR1 SQVTM, CDR2 ANQGSEA. The CDR3 loop spans 11 amino acids. Naive CD4+ cells were CD45RA-selected; the remaining cells were memory. This chain links TRBV29-1 with TRBJ1-2; D is perhaps TRBD1 (5 bases). This TCR came from a man between 18 and 29 years old in good health. Some clones in this sample may be carry-over from other donors' samples. The sequenced material came from memory CD4+ T cells from PBMCs. Sample subset: CD45RA-negative fraction. The CDR3 reads CSAEWGYGYTF. The CDR3 region has the DNA TGCAGCGCCGAGTGGGGGTATGGCTACACCTTC.